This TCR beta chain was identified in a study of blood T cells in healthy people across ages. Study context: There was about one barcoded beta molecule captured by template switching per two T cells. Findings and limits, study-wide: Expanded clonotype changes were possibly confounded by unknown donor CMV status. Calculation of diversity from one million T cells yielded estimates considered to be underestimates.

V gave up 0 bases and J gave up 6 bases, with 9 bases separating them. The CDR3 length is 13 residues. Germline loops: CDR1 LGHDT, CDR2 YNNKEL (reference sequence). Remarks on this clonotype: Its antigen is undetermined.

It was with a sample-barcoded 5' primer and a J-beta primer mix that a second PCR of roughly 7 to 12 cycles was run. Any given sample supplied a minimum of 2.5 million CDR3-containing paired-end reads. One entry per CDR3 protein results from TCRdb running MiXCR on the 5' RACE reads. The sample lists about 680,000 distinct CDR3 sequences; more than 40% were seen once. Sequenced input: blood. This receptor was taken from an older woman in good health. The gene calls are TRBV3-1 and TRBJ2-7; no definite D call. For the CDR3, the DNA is TGTGCCAGCAGCCAAGATGAAGTGGTCGAGCAGTACTTC. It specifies CASSQDEVVEQYF.